What follows are 17 T cell receptor beta chains derived from one specimen sequenced in a study of cytomegalovirus exposure and HLA in healthy donors. A multiplex PCR was run with 60 Vbeta primers and 13 Jbeta primers. Assay: immunoSEQ multiplex PCR; the TCRdb copy retains only in-frame clones and omits some. The sample shows approximately 130,000 clones, and less than 2.5% sits with its ten largest clones. The sample taken for sequencing was PBMCs. The receptors come from a woman in her fifties or sixties in good health and CMV-seronegative.

The rearrangement joins TRBV5-1 to TRBJ1-1, with 12 bases fitting TRBD1. CDR3 length: 17 residues. V was pared by 2 bases and J by 5 bases, with 10 bases of the junction left unmatched. CDR1 is SGHRS and CDR2 is YFSETQ in the germline V gene. The CDR3 coding sequence is TGCGCCAGCAGCTTCGTCCCGGGACAGGGGGCGCAGACTGAAGCTTTCTTT. It codes for CASSFVPGQGAQTEAFF.

Here the CDR3 reads CASSLVGSGGTYEQYF. Written as DNA, the CDR3 is TGTGCCAGCAGTTTAGTAGGTAGCGGGGGTACCTACGAGCAGTACTTC. This chain links TRBV28 with TRBJ2-7; 9 bases fit TRBD2. Losses at the gene ends were 2 bases for V and 2 bases for J; bases not matched to a gene: 7. The CDR3 runs 16 residues. From germline, CDR1 is MDHEN and CDR2 SYDVKM.

As to this clone: One end of the junction is discordant with germline, which a read error may explain. The CDR3 protein is CASILAGGTSYEQYF. The CDR3 nucleotides are TGTGCCAGCATTTTAGCGGGGGGGACCTCCTACGAGCAGTACTTC. J is TRBJ2-5 and V is TRBV28; 11 bases align to TRBD2. The J call may be mistaken, given a closer DNA end match to TRBJ2-7. The CDR3 contains 15 residues. Looked up from germline, CDR1 is MDHEN and CDR2 is SYDVKM.

This chain links TRBV7-9 with TRBJ2-1; TRBD1 matches at 7 bases. The CDR3 covers 13 residues. From germline, CDR1 is SEHNR and CDR2 FQNEAQ (reference sequence). V lost 1 base to trimming and J lost 9 bases; unmatched junction nucleotides: 3. The CDR3 region is CASSLGQGSEQFF. CDR3 bases: TGTGCCAGCAGCTTAGGACAGGGTAGTGAGCAGTTCTTC.

J is TRBJ2-7 and V is TRBV6-5; the D gene is possibly TRBD2 (6 bases). Trimming shortened V by 2 bases and J by 1 base, and 15 bases separated the two germline ends. This CDR3 has 16 amino acids. CDR1 and CDR2 from the germline V gene are MNHEY and SVGAGI. The CDR3 region is CASSYRAYRGSYEQYF. Written as DNA, the CDR3 is TGTGCCAGCAGTTACCGAGCCTACCGGGGGTCCTACGAGCAGTACTTC.

V and J are TRBV7-9 and TRBJ2-6; no clear D gene. This CDR3 has 14 amino acids. Trimming took off 5 bases at V and 1 base at J, with 6 bases between the two ends. The germline gives CDR1 SEHNR, CDR2 FQNEAQ (reference sequence). CDR3 in DNA: TGTGCCAGCAGCGCCCAGTCTGGGGCCAACGTCCTGACTTTC. Protein product: CASSAQSGANVLTF.

The V and J genes are TRBV10-2 and TRBJ2-7; 8 positions match TRBD1. CDR3 length: 12 residues. The V gene's germline CDR1 is WSHSY and CDR2 SAAADI. After removal of 8 bases from V and 5 bases from J, the junction contained 5 bases not matched to a gene. The CDR3 here is CASDRGGDEQYF. Written as DNA, the CDR3 is TGCGCCAGCGACAGGGGAGGCGACGAGCAGTACTTC.

The chain couples TRBV5-4 to TRBJ2-1; 10 bases align to TRBD2. Trimming removed 0 bases from V and 5 bases from J; junction bases left unmatched: 5. The CDR3 has 16 amino acids. Per germline, CDR1 SGHNT and CDR2 YYREEE (reference sequence). DNA of the CDR3: TGTGCCAGCAGCTTGGCCGGGACTAGCGAGAACAATGAGCAGTTCTTC. Amino acid sequence: CASSLAGTSENNEQFF.

The chain combines TRBV6-4 with TRBJ1-1; D gene ambiguous. Germline assignment: CDR1 MRHNA and CDR2 SNTAGT. V shed 5 bases and J shed 0 bases, with 7 bases lying between them. The CDR3 is 13 residues long. The CDR3 spells CASSTDMNTEAFF. As DNA, the CDR3 is TGTGCCAGCAGTACAGACATGAACACTGAAGCTTTCTTT.

The genes are TRBV5-1 and TRBJ2-5, with 10 bases fitting TRBD1. Germline assignment: CDR1 SGHRS and CDR2 YFSETQ. CDR3 length: 14 amino acids. V gave up 0 bases and J gave up 5 bases; unmatched junction bases: 1. As DNA, the CDR3 is TGCGCCAGCAGCTTGGCGGGACAGGGGGAGACCCAGTACTTC. Protein product: CASSLAGQGETQYF.

The chain links TRBV7-2 to TRBJ1-5, with D tentatively TRBD1 (6 bases). CDR3 size: 13 residues. Germline assignment: CDR1 SGHTA and CDR2 FQGNSA. V lost 5 bases and J lost 4, with 9 bases in between. The CDR3 DNA reads as TGTGCCAGCAGCCTCGACAGGAATCAGCCCCAGCATTTT. Its translation: CASSLDRNQPQHF. The whole variable domain, filled in from reference TRBV7-2 and TRBJ1-5, reads GAGVSQSPSNKVTEKGKDVELRCDPISGHTALYWYRQSLGQGLEFLIYFQGNSAPDKSGLPSDRFSAERTGGSVSTLTIQRTQQEDSAVYLCASSLDRNQPQHFGDGTRLSIL.

The chain is built from TRBV5-1 and TRBJ1-1, with D tentatively TRBD1 (6 bases). Trimming took 0 bases from V and 6 from J, leaving 12 bases between them. There are 14 residues in the CDR3. The germline CDR1 and CDR2 sequences are SGHRS and YFSETQ. The CDR3 reads CASSLASTGSEAFF. The DNA for the CDR3 is TGCGCCAGCAGCTTGGCCTCTACAGGGTCTGAAGCTTTCTTT.

The V gene is TRBV5-1, the J gene TRBJ1-1, with D possibly TRBD1 on 6 matching bases. V was pared by 2 bases and J by 2 bases, with 10 bases between. This CDR3 contains 14 residues. Germline V lookup: CDR1 SGHRS, CDR2 YFSETQ. CDR3 in amino acids: CASSLQGSNTEAFF. CDR3 sequence (DNA): TGCGCCAGCAGCTTACAGGGTAGTAACACTGAAGCTTTCTTT. The full variable domain, its missing parts supplied by reference TRBV5-1 and TRBJ1-1, is KAGVTQTPRYLIKTRGQQVTLSCSPISGHRSVSWYQQTPGQGLQFLFEYFSETQRNKGNFPGRFSGRQFSNSRSEMNVSTLELGDSALYLCASSLQGSNTEAFFGQGTRLTVV.

The chain links TRBV7-8 to TRBJ2-7; TRBD2 matches 8 bases. The V gene's germline CDR1 is SGHVS and CDR2 FQNEAQ. The CDR3 is 16 residues long. V gave up 1 base and J gave up 1 base; unmatched junction bases: 6. The CDR3 coding sequence is TGTGCCAGCAGCTTAGGGGCCGCGGGGGGATCCTACGAGCAGTACTTC. Translated, it gives CASSLGAAGGSYEQYF.

This chain links TRBV6-5 with TRBJ1-2; D possibly corresponds to TRBD1 (5 bases). V was cut by 5 bases and J by 4 bases, with 14 bases left in between. The CDR3 contains 14 residues. Germline CDR1 reads MNHEY; CDR2 reads SVGAGI. The CDR3 DNA is TGTGCCAGCAGTACCAGCCCGGGGGGCTATGGCTACACCTTC. Its translation: CASSTSPGGYGYTF.

Turning to this clone: The junction and the germline gene differ at one end; a read error may be behind it. The CDR3: CASNLSEGGYTF. CDR3 DNA sequence: TGTGCCAGCAATTTATCTGAGGGAGGCTACACCTTC. The gene calls are TRBV28 and TRBJ1-2, with D hard to call. In germline, CDR1 is MDHEN, CDR2 SYDVKM. This CDR3 is 12 amino acids long.

The V call is TRBV10-3, the J call TRBJ2-1; 11 bases align to TRBD2. The CDR3 runs to 15 residues. With V trimmed by 4 bases and J by 7 bases, 6 bases remained unmatched. CDR1 and CDR2 from the germline V gene are ENHRY and SYGVKD. The CDR3 DNA follows: TGTGCCATCAGTGGGACTAGCGGGCTTCATAATGAGCAGTTCTTC. This codes for CAISGTSGLHNEQFF.